This TCR beta chain was recovered during a study of cytomegalovirus exposure and HLA in healthy donors. General study points: Donors were assumed by presence/absence analyses to have roughly uniform sequencing depth.

In regard to this clone: Its antigen is as yet unknown.

Germline V CDR1 and CDR2: SGHTA, FQGNSA. Trimming pared 5 bases from V and 2 bases from J, leaving 8 bases between. The CDR3 length is 13 residues. Primers included in the PCR were 60 Vbeta and 13 Jbeta primers. Produced via immunoSEQ multiplex PCR; TCRdb's table is partial and in-frame only. The profile covers approximately 220,000 clones, with approximately 80% appearing a single time and roughly 0.7% taken by the ten largest. The gene calls are TRBV7-2 and TRBJ2-3; D is uncertain. This receptor was obtained from a boy aged 2 to 10 in good health and CMV-seronegative. The sequenced sample was PBMCs. CDR3 coding DNA: TGTGCCAGCAGCCGTAGTATCACAGATACGCAGTATTTT. The encoded protein is CASSRSITDTQYF.